These 17 T cell receptor beta chains originate from one sample sequenced in a study of cytomegalovirus exposure and HLA in healthy donors. The primer mix had 60 Vbeta and 13 Jbeta primers. This table comes from immunoSEQ multiplex PCR, and its TCRdb copy is limited to in-frame clones, with some not included. Counted here are 150,000 to 200,000 clones, more than 75% occurring once; the ten biggest clones make up over 1.1%. Sequencing was performed on PBMCs. These receptors were collected from a male donor in good health and CMV-seronegative.

The rearrangement links TRBV5-1 to TRBJ1-2; 9 bases match TRBD1. Germline V gene lookup returns CDR1 SGHRS and CDR2 YFSETQ. V gave up 4 bases and J gave up 0 bases; unmatched junction bases: 4. The CDR3 covers 15 residues. Written as DNA, the CDR3 is TGCGCCAGCAGCCTTACAGGGGGCCCTAACTATGGCTACACCTTC. Translation: CASSLTGGPNYGYTF. The full variable domain, rest sourced from reference TRBV5-1 and TRBJ1-2, is KAGVTQTPRYLIKTRGQQVTLSCSPISGHRSVSWYQQTPGQGLQFLFEYFSETQRNKGNFPGRFSGRQFSNSRSEMNVSTLELGDSALYLCASSLTGGPNYGYTFGSGTRLTVV.

This clone turned up a few times. The chain uses TRBV4-3 and TRBJ2-7, with TRBD1 matching over 8 bases. Germline V gives CDR1 LGHNA, CDR2 YSLEER. This CDR3 has 14 amino acids. The J segment lost 3 bases and the V segment lost 4 bases, leaving 5 bases of the junction unmatched. CDR3 in amino acids: CASSPGTGIYEQYF. In DNA, the CDR3 is TGCGCCAGCAGCCCCGGGACAGGCATCTACGAGCAGTACTTC.

This chain joins TRBV6-1 and TRBJ1-3; unclear D gene. The CDR3 length is 14 residues. Trimming took 9 bases from V and 0 from J, leaving 12 bases between them. CDR1 and CDR2 from the germline V gene are MNHNS and SASEGT. The CDR3 protein is CASQQRTSGNTIYF. CDR3 DNA sequence: TGTGCCAGTCAGCAGCGGACCTCTGGAAACACCATATATTTT.

The V call is TRBV5-1, the J call TRBJ1-2; 9 nucleotides align to TRBD1. Per the germline V gene, CDR1 is SGHRS and CDR2 is YFSETQ. Trimming cost V 3 bases and J 6 bases; bases outside gene matches: 9. The CDR3 totals 15 residues. CDR3 DNA: TGCGCCAGCAGCTCTCCGGGACAGGGTGTACATGGCTACACCTTC. Protein sequence: CASSSPGQGVHGYTF.

This rearrangement joins TRBV11-2 to TRBJ1-1; no reliable D call. Trimming shortened V by 0 bases and J by 5 bases, and 4 bases separated the two germline ends. The germline V gene has CDR1 SGHAT and CDR2 FQNNGV. The CDR3 contains 12 residues. CDR3 sequence (DNA): TGTGCCAGCAGCTTAGACCTGACTGAAGCTTTCTTT. It codes for CASSLDLTEAFF. The full variable domain, completed using reference TRBV11-2 and TRBJ1-1, is EAGVAQSPRYKIIEKRQSVAFWCNPISGHATLYWYQQILGQGPKLLIQFQNNGVVDDSQLPKDRFSAERLKGVDSTLKIQPAKLEDSAVYLCASSLDLTEAFFGQGTRLTVV.

The chain links TRBV11-1 to TRBJ2-5; 7 bases line up with TRBD2. J gave up 2 bases and V 0 bases, and 3 bases lay outside the gene matches. Germline CDR1 is SGHAT and CDR2 is FQDESV (reference sequence). This CDR3 is 15 amino acids long. Here the CDR3 reads CASSLAWTRQETQYF. CDR3 sequence (DNA): TGTGCCAGCAGCTTAGCCTGGACTAGGCAAGAGACCCAGTACTTC.

Turning to this clone: Other DNA sequences from this sample encode an identical CDR3 as well. Written as DNA, the CDR3 is TGTGCCAGCAGGCCGGGACAAACCTATGGCTACACCTTC. This translates into CASRPGQTYGYTF. The gene calls are TRBV28 and TRBJ1-2, with a weak D call TRBD1 (6 bases). Germline assignment: CDR1 MDHEN and CDR2 SYDVKM. V lost 6 bases to trimming and J lost 4 bases, with 12 bases between them. There are 13 residues in the CDR3.

The J gene is TRBJ2-4, the V gene TRBV4-1; 7 nucleotides agree with TRBD2. This CDR3 has 18 amino acids. Trimming took 3 bases from V and 7 from J; bases not matched to a gene: 18. Per germline, CDR1 MGHRA and CDR2 YSYEKL. CDR3 sequence reads: CASSQSLGSGARVNIQYF. The CDR3 nucleotides read TGCGCCAGCAGCCAGTCCTTGGGGAGCGGGGCGCGTGTTAACATTCAGTACTTC.

The V gene is TRBV27, the J gene TRBJ1-1; 7 bases align to TRBD1. After removal of 2 bases from V and 4 bases from J, the junction contained 4 bases not matched to a gene. The germline V gene encodes CDR1 MNHEY and CDR2 SMNVEV (reference sequence). This CDR3 has 14 residues. The CDR3 spells CASSLSRGSTEAFF. CDR3 DNA: TGTGCCAGCAGTTTAAGCAGGGGGAGCACTGAAGCTTTCTTT.

The V and J genes are TRBV11-1 and TRBJ2-1; D perhaps matches TRBD2 (5 bases). The germline V and J ends were trimmed by 2 bases and 4 bases, with 12 bases remaining between them. The germline V gene encodes CDR1 SGHAT and CDR2 FQDESV (reference sequence). This CDR3 region has 15 residues. CDR3 region: CASSLSPSLYNEQFF. In DNA, the CDR3 is TGTGCCAGCAGCTTATCGCCTAGCCTATACAATGAGCAGTTCTTC. The entire variable domain, with the rest obtained from reference TRBV11-1 and TRBJ2-1, is as follows: EAEVAQSPRYKITEKSQAVAFWCDPISGHATLYWYRQILGQGPELLVQFQDESVVDDSQLPKDRFSAERLKGVDSTLKIQPAELGDSAMYLCASSLSPSLYNEQFFGPGTRLTVL.

In this sample, this clone turned up once. V usage is TRBV5-6 and J usage is TRBJ2-3, with 9 bases identical to TRBD1. V lost 3 bases to trimming and J lost 6 bases; unmatched junction nucleotides: 2. CDR3 size: 13 residues. Per germline, CDR1 SGHDT and CDR2 YYEEEE. CDR3 nucleotide sequence: TGTGCCAGCAGCTGGACAGGGGTTGATACGCAGTATTTT. This encodes CASSWTGVDTQYF.

This chain uses TRBV19 with TRBJ2-5, with 8 bases aligning to TRBD1. This CDR3 spans 16 amino acids. V shed 5 bases and J 2 bases; nucleotides not matched to a gene: 10. Germline V CDR1 and CDR2: LNHDA, SQIVND (reference sequence). The CDR3 region is CASSSGQATLQETQYF. DNA of the CDR3: TGTGCCAGTAGTTCGGGACAGGCTACCCTTCAAGAGACCCAGTACTTC.

The CDR3 DNA sequence: TGTGCCAGCTCACGGGGGGAAACCTACGAGCAGTACTTC. Translated, it gives CASSRGETYEQYF. This chain joins TRBV18 and TRBJ2-7, with D tentatively TRBD2 (6 bases). Trimming removed 4 bases from V and 2 bases from J, with 9 bases in between. The CDR3 has 13 amino acids. Germline V CDR1 and CDR2: KGHSH, LQKENI.

V and J are TRBV6-5 and TRBJ1-5; maybe TRBD1 (6 bases). Germline CDR1 MNHEY, CDR2 SVGAGI. V gave up 6 bases and J gave up 2 bases, with 14 bases separating them. The CDR3 covers 15 residues. DNA of the CDR3: TGTGCCAGCAGGTCACAGGGTGTCGGCAATCAGCCCCAGCATTTT. The encoded protein is CASRSQGVGNQPQHF.

The chain couples TRBV28 to TRBJ2-1; D is possibly TRBD2 (6 bases). The V end lost 1 base, the J end lost 0 bases, and 10 bases lay between the germline ends. Germline assignment: CDR1 MDHEN and CDR2 SYDVKM. The CDR3 loop spans 16 amino acids. The CDR3 here is CASSLYRGSSYNEQFF. As DNA, the CDR3 is TGTGCCAGCAGTTTATACCGGGGGAGCTCCTACAATGAGCAGTTCTTC. Together with reference TRBV28 and TRBJ2-1, the CDR3 gives the full variable domain: DVKVTQSSRYLVKRTGEKVFLECVQDMDHENMFWYRQDPGLGLRLIYFSYDVKMKEKGDIPEGYSVSREKKERFSLILESASTNQTSMYLCASSLYRGSSYNEQFFGPGTRLTVL.

This rearrangement joins TRBV5-1 to TRBJ2-3; D is unresolved. This CDR3 comprises 14 residues. V lost 4 bases and J 0 bases, leaving 9 bases between the germline ends. Germline lookup yields CDR1 SGHRS and CDR2 YFSETQ. The CDR3 sequence: CASSETSSTDTQYF. The CDR3, as DNA: TGCGCCAGCAGCGAGACATCTAGCACAGATACGCAGTATTTT.

The gene calls are TRBV12-5 and TRBJ2-7; 8 nucleotides match TRBD1. From germline, CDR1 is LGHNT and CDR2 FRNRAP. The CDR3 runs 14 residues. J lost 3 bases, V lost 4 bases, and 5 bases had no gene match. The CDR3: CASGWGQENYEQYF. The CDR3, as DNA: TGTGCTAGTGGTTGGGGACAGGAGAACTACGAGCAGTACTTC. The whole variable domain, remainder taken from reference TRBV12-5 and TRBJ2-7, is DARVTQTPRHKVTEMGQEVTMRCQPILGHNTVFWYRQTMMQGLELLAYFRNRAPLDDSGMPKDRFSAEMPDATLATLKIQPSEPRDSAVYFCASGWGQENYEQYFGPGTRLTVT.